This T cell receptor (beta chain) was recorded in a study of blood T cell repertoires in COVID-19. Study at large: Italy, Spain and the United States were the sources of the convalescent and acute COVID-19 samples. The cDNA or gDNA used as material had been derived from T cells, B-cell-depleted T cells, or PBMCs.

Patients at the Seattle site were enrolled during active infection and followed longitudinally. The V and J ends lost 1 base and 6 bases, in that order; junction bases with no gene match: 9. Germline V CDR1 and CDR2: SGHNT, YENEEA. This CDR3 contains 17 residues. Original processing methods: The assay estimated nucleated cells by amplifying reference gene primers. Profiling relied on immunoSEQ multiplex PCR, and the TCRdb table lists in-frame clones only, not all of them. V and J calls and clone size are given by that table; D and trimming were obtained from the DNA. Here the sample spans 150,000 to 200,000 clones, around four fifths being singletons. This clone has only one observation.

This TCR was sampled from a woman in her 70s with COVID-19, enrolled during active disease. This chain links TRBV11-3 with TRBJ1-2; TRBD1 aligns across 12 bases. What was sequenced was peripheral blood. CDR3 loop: CASSLGSGTGGEDGYTF. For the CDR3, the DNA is TGTGCCAGCAGCTTAGGAAGTGGGACAGGGGGCGAGGATGGCTACACCTTC.